One sample yielded the 5 T cell receptor beta chains listed below, sequenced in a study of blood T cell repertoires in COVID-19. Produced via immunoSEQ multiplex PCR; TCRdb's table is partial and in-frame only. Among just over 95,000 clones listed, about 83% were seen once. Material for sequencing was peripheral blood. The source of these receptors is a human donor in a cohort sampled during active COVID-19.

The chain combines TRBV3-1 (or the pseudogene TRBV3-2) with TRBJ2-2; tentative D call: TRBD2 (6 bases). Trimming removed 5 bases from V and 6 bases from J, with 19 bases in between. The germline CDR1 and CDR2 sequences are LGHDT and YNNKEL (reference sequence). This CDR3 region has 16 residues. As DNA, the CDR3 is TGTGCCAGCAGCGTTTTTGTGGGACTCCTCCCCGGGGAGCTGTTTTTT. Translation: CASSVFVGLLPGELFF.

There are a few counts of this clone. The rearrangement joins TRBV28 to TRBJ2-7, with D uncertain. CDR1 MDHEN and CDR2 SYDVKM come from the germline V gene. Between the trimmed V and J ends, which lost 3 bases and 3 bases, there was a span of 15 bases. The CDR3 extends over 15 amino acids. The CDR3 is CASSFAARGIYEQYF. CDR3 in DNA: TGTGCCAGCAGTTTCGCAGCGAGAGGAATCTACGAGCAGTACTTC.

V usage is TRBV28 and J usage is TRBJ1-2; D perhaps matches TRBD1 (5 bases). Trimming cost V 2 bases and J 9 bases, with 19 bases left between them. Germline values: CDR1 MDHEN, CDR2 SYDVKM. There are 15 residues in the CDR3. CDR3 sequence: CASSLPPGGVGSYTF. CDR3 bases: TGTGCCAGCAGTTTACCCCCGGGGGGAGTGGGAAGCTACACCTTC.

The J gene is TRBJ1-1, the V gene TRBV5-1; perhaps TRBD1 as D (5 bases). Looked up from germline, CDR1 is SGHRS and CDR2 is YFSETQ. There are 14 residues in the CDR3. V lost 1 base and J lost 1, with 8 bases in between. CDR3 nucleotide sequence: TGCGCCAGCAGCTTGAGACAGAGGAACACTGAAGCTTTCTTT. Protein product: CASSLRQRNTEAFF.

The table lists this clone with a count of one. The chain recombines TRBV5-4 with TRBJ2-7; the D gene is possibly TRBD2 (6 bases). V dropped 0 bases and J dropped 4 bases, with 14 bases sitting between them. Germline V lookup: CDR1 SGHNT, CDR2 YYREEE (reference sequence). The CDR3 totals 15 residues. CDR3 coding DNA: TGTGCCAGCAGCTTGGAGAGACTAGGAAGGTACGAGCAGTACTTC. Encoded protein: CASSLERLGRYEQYF.